This TCR beta chain derives from a study of blood T cell repertoires in COVID-19. Original handling: Nucleated cell number was recorded as an estimate derived from reference gene primer amplification. Only in-frame clones appear in the TCRdb table, and some are missing; sequencing was by immunoSEQ multiplex PCR. The D gene and trimming were derived from the DNA, and the V and J assignments and clone size from that table. There are roughly 46,000 clones in the sample; 86% occur only once, and roughly 3% lies in the top ten. The V gene end was trimmed by 5 bases and the J gene end by 3 bases; junction bases not matched to a gene: 5. The length of the CDR3 is 14 residues. Germline assignment: CDR1 MNHEY and CDR2 SVGAGI. All recovered Cohort 3 donors got two negative PCRs, got clearance, or saw symptom resolution.

The sequencing sample was made of PBMCs or T cells enriched from blood (not recorded which). V and J are TRBV6-5 and TRBJ2-7, with TRBD2 matching 9 bases. This clonotype originated in a woman between 45 and 60 years old who had recovered from COVID-19. The CDR3 sequence is CASSRRGGHYEQYF. Here the CDR3 DNA reads TGTGCCAGCAGTCGGCGGGGGGGCCACTACGAGCAGTACTTC.